The TCR beta chain described here comes from a study of cytomegalovirus exposure and HLA in healthy donors. Study-wide findings and caveats: A list of around 160 TCR beta chains associated with cytomegalovirus was given. The authors assumed roughly uniform sequencing depth across donors for presence/absence analyses.

Concerning this clone: Its antigen remains unidentified.

Per germline, CDR1 MNHEY and CDR2 SVGAGI. CDR3 length equals 15 residues. The V and J ends lost 6 bases and 0 bases, in that order; junction bases with no gene match: 5. The PCR ran on 60 Vbeta and 13 Jbeta primers. Data came from immunoSEQ multiplex PCR; TCRdb stores just in-frame clones and leaves some out. The table has roughly 290,000 clones, under 90% seen once; the top ten hold about 0.28%. V is TRBV6-5 and J is TRBJ2-1; 7 positions agree with TRBD2. This sequence was found in a girl aged 2 to 9 in good health and CMV-seronegative. The source material was PBMCs. The CDR3 loop reads CASSQSGGSYNEQFF. As DNA, the CDR3 is TGTGCCAGCAGCCAATCGGGGGGCTCCTACAATGAGCAGTTCTTC.